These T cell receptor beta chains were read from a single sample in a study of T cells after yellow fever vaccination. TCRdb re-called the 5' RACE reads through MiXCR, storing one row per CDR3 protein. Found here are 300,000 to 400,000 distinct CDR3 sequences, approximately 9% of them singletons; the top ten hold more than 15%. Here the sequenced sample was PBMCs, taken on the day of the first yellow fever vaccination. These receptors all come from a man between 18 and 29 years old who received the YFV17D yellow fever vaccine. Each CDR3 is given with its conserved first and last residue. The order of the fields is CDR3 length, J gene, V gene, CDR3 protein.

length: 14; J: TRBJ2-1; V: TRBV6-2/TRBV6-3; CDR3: CASSTGLVYGEQFF
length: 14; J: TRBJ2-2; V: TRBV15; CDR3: CATAGLDGTGELFF
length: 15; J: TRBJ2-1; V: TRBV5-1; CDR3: CASSPSGLAVNELFF
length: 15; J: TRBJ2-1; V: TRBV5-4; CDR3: CASSHGDRALDEQFF
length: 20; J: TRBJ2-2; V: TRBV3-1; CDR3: CASSQSRGRRGDMKTGELFF
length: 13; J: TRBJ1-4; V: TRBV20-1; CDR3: CSARGQVNEKLFF
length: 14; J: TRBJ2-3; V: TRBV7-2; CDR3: CASSYNGQLDTQYF
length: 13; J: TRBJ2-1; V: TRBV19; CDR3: CASSPRRGSGRFF
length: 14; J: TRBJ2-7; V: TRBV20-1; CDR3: CSARAASGGYEQYF
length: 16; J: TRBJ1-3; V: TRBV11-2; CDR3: CASRKTRGPSGNTIYF
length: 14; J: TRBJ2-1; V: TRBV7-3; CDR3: CASRKKGTSAEQFF
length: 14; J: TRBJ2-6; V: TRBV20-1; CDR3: CSATAGPGANVLTF
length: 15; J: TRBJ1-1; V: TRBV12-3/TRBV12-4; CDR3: CASSGQGAMNTEAFF
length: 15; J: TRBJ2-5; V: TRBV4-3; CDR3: CASSHQTDREETQYF
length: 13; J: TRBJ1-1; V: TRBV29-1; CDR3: CSVSRQLNTEAFF
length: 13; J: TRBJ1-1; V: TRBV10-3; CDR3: CAISFSENTEAFF
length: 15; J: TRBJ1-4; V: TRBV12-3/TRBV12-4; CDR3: CASRDRGEAYEKLFF
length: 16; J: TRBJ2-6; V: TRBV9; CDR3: CASSDPTGAGANVLTF
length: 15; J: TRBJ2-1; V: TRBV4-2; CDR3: CASSQAVSGGNEQFF
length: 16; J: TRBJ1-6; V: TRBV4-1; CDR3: CASSHPTGSGNSPLHF
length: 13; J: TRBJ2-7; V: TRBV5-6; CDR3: CASSLGGQYEQYF
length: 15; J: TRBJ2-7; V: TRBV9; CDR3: CASSESPTGPYEQYF
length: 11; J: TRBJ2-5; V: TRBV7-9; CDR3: CASTRGETQYF
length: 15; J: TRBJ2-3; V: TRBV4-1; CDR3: CASSQGDSGTDTQYF
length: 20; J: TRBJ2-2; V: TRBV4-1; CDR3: CASSQVFWDSGDPNTGELFF
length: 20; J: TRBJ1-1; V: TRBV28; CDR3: CASSFWVWSGQERSNTEAFF
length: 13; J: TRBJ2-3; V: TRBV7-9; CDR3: CASSHKSTDTQYF
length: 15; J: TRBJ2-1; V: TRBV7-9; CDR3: CASSIRDRGQDEQFF
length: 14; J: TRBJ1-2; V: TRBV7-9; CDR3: CASSLGLETYGYTF
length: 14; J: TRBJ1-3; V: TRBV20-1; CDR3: CSARDGTVGNTIYF
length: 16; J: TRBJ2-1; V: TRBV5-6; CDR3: CASSLTGQGRNNEQFF
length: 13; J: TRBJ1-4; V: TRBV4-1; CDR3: CASSQGILEKLFF
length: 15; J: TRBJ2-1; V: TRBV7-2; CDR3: CASSPWTGSYNEQFF
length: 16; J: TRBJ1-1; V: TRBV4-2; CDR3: CASSQGLDSLNTEAFF
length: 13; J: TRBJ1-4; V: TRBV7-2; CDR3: CASRRDRTEKLFF
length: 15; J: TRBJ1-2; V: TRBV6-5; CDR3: CASSYSSGSNYGYTF
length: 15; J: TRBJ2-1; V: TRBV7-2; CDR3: CASSSLAGAYNEQFF
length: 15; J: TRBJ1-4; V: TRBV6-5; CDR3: CASSLLGTFLEKLFF
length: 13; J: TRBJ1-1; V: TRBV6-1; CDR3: CASRIQANTEAFF
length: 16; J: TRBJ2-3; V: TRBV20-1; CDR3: CSARDSGASSTDTQYF
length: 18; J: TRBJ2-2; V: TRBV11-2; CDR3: CASSTRLRGAAYTGELFF
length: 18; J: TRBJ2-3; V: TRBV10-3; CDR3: CAISGPGTFLGRTDTQYF
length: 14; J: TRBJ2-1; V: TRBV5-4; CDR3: CASSPQQGGDEQFF
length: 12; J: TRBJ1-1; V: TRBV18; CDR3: CASSPVGIEAFF
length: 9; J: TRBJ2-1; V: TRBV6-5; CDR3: CASSHFKFF
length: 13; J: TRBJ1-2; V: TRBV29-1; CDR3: CSVEDWGGYGYTF
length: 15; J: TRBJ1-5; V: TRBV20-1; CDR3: CSAKRPGQPNQPQHF
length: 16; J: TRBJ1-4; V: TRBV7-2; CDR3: CASSLPTDLPQEKLFF
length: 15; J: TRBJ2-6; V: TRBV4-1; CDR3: CASSQEGAGANVLTF
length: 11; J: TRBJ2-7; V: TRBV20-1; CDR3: CSARDHHEQYF
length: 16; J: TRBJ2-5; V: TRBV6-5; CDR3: CASSYPLGQRQETQYF
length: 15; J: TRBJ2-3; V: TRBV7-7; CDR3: CASSLGGGPGDTQYF
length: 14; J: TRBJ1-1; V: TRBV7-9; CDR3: CASSLEPALTEAFF
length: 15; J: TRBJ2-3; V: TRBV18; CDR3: CASSETQGNTDTQYF